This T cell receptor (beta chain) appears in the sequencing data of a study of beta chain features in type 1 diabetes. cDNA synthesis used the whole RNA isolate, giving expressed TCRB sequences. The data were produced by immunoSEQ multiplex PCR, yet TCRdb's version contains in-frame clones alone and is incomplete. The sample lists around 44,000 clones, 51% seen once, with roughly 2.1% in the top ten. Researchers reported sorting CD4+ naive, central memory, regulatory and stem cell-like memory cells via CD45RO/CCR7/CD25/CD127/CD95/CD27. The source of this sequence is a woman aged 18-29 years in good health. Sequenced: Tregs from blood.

The CDR3 protein is CAISGTSGRATDTQYF. The CDR3 DNA reads TGTGCCATCAGCGGGACTAGCGGGAGGGCCACAGATACGCAGTATTTT. This sequence joins TRBV10-3 and TRBJ2-3, with 16 positions matching TRBD2. The CDR3 consists of 16 residues. Trimming took 6 bases from V and 2 from J; bases not matched to a gene: 2. Germline assignment: CDR1 ENHRY and CDR2 SYGVKD.